One and the same sample provided the 8 T cell receptor beta chains below, sequenced in a study of blood T cell repertoires in COVID-19. The data were produced by immunoSEQ multiplex PCR, yet TCRdb's version contains in-frame clones alone and is incomplete. The repertoire has about 250,000 clones, approximately 85% of them found once; the top ten carry around 5.5%. The sequenced sample was peripheral blood. The receptors here all came from a man aged 50 to 59 with COVID-19, enrolled during active disease.

CDR3: CASSPRGQGDEQYF. CDR3 sequence (DNA): TGTGCCAGCTCACCACGGGGGCAAGGGGACGAGCAGTACTTC. The chain is built from TRBV18 and TRBJ2-7; D is perhaps TRBD1 (6 bases). The CDR3 has 14 amino acids. The germline CDR1 and CDR2 sequences are KGHSH and LQKENI. Between the trimmed V and J ends, which lost 1 base and 5 bases, there was a span of 12 bases.

The chain has TRBV19 and TRBJ1-5, with TRBD1 as a possible D gene (6 bases). In germline, CDR1 is LNHDA, CDR2 SQIVND (reference sequence). This CDR3 region has 13 residues. Between the trimmed V and J ends, which lost 8 bases and 7 bases, there was a span of 15 bases. The CDR3 reads CASRWTVRQPQHF. Written as DNA, the CDR3 is TGTGCCAGTCGGTGGACAGTCAGACAGCCCCAGCATTTT.

This clone was picked up a small number of times. The chain uses TRBV7-8 and TRBJ2-7; weak D call: TRBD2 (6 bases). This CDR3 spans 14 amino acids. Germline CDR1 SGHVS, CDR2 FQNEAQ. Trimming left V 6 bases short and J 1 base short, with 13 bases between. The CDR3, as DNA: TGTGCCAGCAGTGCCCGGAGGGTGTCCTACGAGCAGTACTTC. It translates to CASSARRVSYEQYF.

The chain carries TRBV5-4 and TRBJ2-1; 15 bases are a match to TRBD2. V shed 0 bases, J shed 5 bases, and the junction held 9 bases outside the gene matches. Germline CDR1 SGHNT, CDR2 YYREEE (reference sequence). This CDR3 is built from 19 residues. CDR3 bases: TGTGCCAGCAGCTTGGGGAATCCGGGACTAGCGGGGGGCCACAATGAGCAGTTCTTC. Translation gives CASSLGNPGLAGGHNEQFF. The whole variable domain, remainder taken from reference TRBV5-4 and TRBJ2-1, is ETGVTQSPTHLIKTRGQQVTLRCSSQSGHNTVSWYQQALGQGPQFIFQYYREEENGRGNFPPRFSGLQFPNYSSELNVNALELDDSALYLCASSLGNPGLAGGHNEQFFGPGTRLTVL.

This chain links TRBV6-5 with TRBJ1-5; D is unresolved. This CDR3 region has 15 residues. With 3 bases removed from V and 4 bases from J, the gap between germline ends came to 13 bases. Per the germline V gene, CDR1 is MNHEY and CDR2 is SVGAGI. The CDR3 DNA reads TGTGCCAGCAGTTATGGGAGGGAGAGAAATCAGCCCCAGCATTTT. It encodes CASSYGRERNQPQHF.

CDR3 residues: CASSYSPGGIYGYTF. The CDR3 DNA reads TGTGCCAGCAGTTACTCGCCGGGAGGGATTTATGGCTACACCTTC. The V gene is TRBV6-5, the J gene TRBJ1-2, with unresolved D. V lost 0 bases to trimming and J lost 5 bases, with 13 bases between them. CDR3 length: 15 amino acids. The germline gives CDR1 MNHEY, CDR2 SVGAGI.

The chain carries TRBV27 and TRBJ2-7, with D possibly being TRBD2 (6 bases). The CDR3 is made up of 13 amino acids. Trimming pared 7 bases from V and 2 bases from J, leaving 12 bases between. Germline assignment: CDR1 MNHEY and CDR2 SMNVEV (reference sequence). CDR3 region: CASMGRGPYEQYF. CDR3 nucleotide sequence: TGTGCCAGCATGGGGCGGGGACCCTACGAGCAGTACTTC.

The chain has TRBV6-5 and TRBJ1-2; D unclear. The CDR3 is 15 residues long. Trimming left V 6 bases short and J 4 bases short, with 18 bases between. The germline CDR1 and CDR2 sequences are MNHEY and SVGAGI. The CDR3 sequence: CASSLEHAGLYGYTF. CDR3 coding DNA: TGTGCCAGCAGCCTGGAGCATGCAGGACTCTATGGCTACACCTTC.